Below, 19 T cell receptor beta chains from the same sample are listed, as sequenced in a study of T cell responses to AZD1222 COVID-19 vaccine. The table came from immunoSEQ multiplex PCR; TCRdb's copy has only in-frame clones and leaves some out. This table has 83,000 or so clones, more than 75% appearing once. The sequencing here drew on peripheral blood, taken on day 0 of MenACWY control vaccination. The source is an adult in good health.

V and J are TRBV12-3 or TRBV12-4 and TRBJ2-1; unclear D gene. V was cut by 6 bases and J by 0 bases, with 6 bases left in between. The CDR3 totals 13 residues. In nucleotides, the CDR3 is TGTGCCAGCAGAGAGAGCTCCTACAATGAGCAGTTCTTC. Translated: CASRESSYNEQFF.

J is TRBJ2-3 and V is TRBV11-3, with a tentative D call TRBD2 (6 bases). V was cut by 5 bases and J by 4 bases, with 19 bases left in between. The germline V gene encodes CDR1 SGHNT and CDR2 YENEEA. This CDR3 has 16 amino acids. CDR3 bases: TGTGCCAGCAGCCAGAGGGGACTCGGAGGAGCAGATACGCAGTATTTT. Protein sequence: CASSQRGLGGADTQYF.

V and J are TRBV19 and TRBJ2-3; 7 bases are shared with TRBD1. V lost 4 bases to trimming and J lost 4 bases; unmatched junction nucleotides: 8. The CDR3 is 15 residues long. Germline V lookup: CDR1 LNHDA, CDR2 SQIVND (reference sequence). The CDR3 DNA reads as TGTGCCAGTAGTACCAATAGACAGGGTCCAGATACGCAGTATTTT. Its protein is CASSTNRQGPDTQYF.

J is TRBJ2-3 and V is TRBV9; 9 bases agree with TRBD2. This CDR3 region has 17 residues. The junction had 10 bases not matched to a gene; V was cut back by 0 bases and J by 5 bases. Germline V gene sequence: CDR1 SGDLS, CDR2 YYNGEE. The CDR3 spells CASSVEGAGGPVDTQYF. CDR3 in DNA: TGTGCCAGCAGCGTAGAAGGCGCGGGAGGGCCCGTAGATACGCAGTATTTT.

This clone has only one observation. The chain has TRBV28 and TRBJ2-7; D unresolved. The germline V and J ends were trimmed by 8 bases and 2 bases, with 16 bases remaining between them. Germline CDR1 reads MDHEN; CDR2 reads SYDVKM. The CDR3 spans 14 residues. CDR3 nucleotides: TGTGCCAGCCAAAGCGCGGTACAGACCTACGAGCAGTACTTC. Protein sequence: CASQSAVQTYEQYF.

The chain employs TRBV30 and TRBJ1-5, with a weak D call TRBD1 (6 bases). Trimming removed 2 bases from V and 5 bases from J, with 22 bases in between. The CDR3 length is 17 residues. From germline, CDR1 is GTSNPN and CDR2 SVGIG (reference sequence). CDR3 loop: CAWSQFSGTRRDQPQHF. CDR3 in DNA: TGTGCCTGGAGTCAATTCTCCGGGACACGGAGAGATCAGCCCCAGCATTTT.

V is TRBV9 and J is TRBJ1-3; TRBD1 is a possible D gene (6 bases). There are 18 residues in the CDR3. Trimming left V 5 bases short and J 0 bases short, with 21 bases between. In germline, CDR1 is SGDLS, CDR2 YYNGEE. The CDR3 nucleotides are TGTGCCAGCAGTGTGGGACACCTAAATGTGGCCTCTGGAAACACCATATATTTT. As protein: CASSVGHLNVASGNTIYF.

The chain links TRBV30 to TRBJ1-2; the D is unclear. V was pared by 4 bases and J by 5 bases, with 14 bases between. CDR1 is GTSNPN and CDR2 is SVGIG in the germline V gene (reference sequence). The CDR3 has 13 amino acids. The CDR3 DNA is TGTGCCTGGAACCCTCCGGGCCTTTATGGCTACACCTTC. Protein product: CAWNPPGLYGYTF.

In its sample, this clone was seen once. V usage is TRBV6-5 and J usage is TRBJ1-5; D is unclear. With 4 bases removed from V and 1 base from J, the gap between germline ends came to 8 bases. CDR1 and CDR2 from the germline V gene are MNHEY and SVGAGI. The CDR3 runs 14 residues. The CDR3 is CASSSVRSNQPQHF. CDR3 coding DNA: TGTGCCAGCAGTTCCGTCCGAAGCAATCAGCCCCAGCATTTT.

V and J are TRBV11-2 and TRBJ2-7; the D gene is possibly TRBD2 (6 bases). V lost 2 bases and J 3 bases, leaving 23 bases between the germline ends. Germline CDR1 and CDR2: SGHAT and FQNNGV. This CDR3 has 18 residues. CDR3 in amino acids: CASSLPLGRGEVNYEQYF. The CDR3 nucleotides are TGTGCCAGCAGCTTACCCTTGGGAAGAGGGGAGGTGAACTACGAGCAGTACTTC.

This clone appeared a few times. The chain has TRBV7-9 and TRBJ1-6, with D possibly being TRBD1 (5 bases). The CDR3 covers 17 residues. Germline loops: CDR1 SEHNR, CDR2 FQNEAQ (reference sequence). V was pared by 3 bases and J by 12 bases, with 24 bases between. The CDR3 protein is CASSFLGYGGAVRPLHF. The CDR3 DNA reads TGTGCCAGCAGCTTTTTAGGGTATGGGGGAGCTGTACGACCCCTCCACTTT.

V and J are TRBV18 and TRBJ2-1; D unclear. The germline V and J ends were trimmed by 3 bases and 0 bases, with 12 bases remaining between them. Germline V gives CDR1 KGHSH, CDR2 LQKENI. The CDR3 is made up of 16 amino acids. Here the CDR3 reads CASSPPTSISYNEQFF. The CDR3 bases are TGTGCCAGCTCACCGCCAACGTCCATCTCCTACAATGAGCAGTTCTTC.

The chain joins TRBV15 to TRBJ1-4, with a possible D match to TRBD1 (5 bases). In germline, CDR1 is LNHNV, CDR2 YYDKDF (reference sequence). Trimming stripped 3 bases from V and 0 bases from J, with 11 bases between. This CDR3 comprises 16 residues. The DNA for the CDR3 is TGTGCCACCAGCAGGGGGGGGTCTGCAACTAATGAAAAACTGTTTTTT. The encoded protein is CATSRGGSATNEKLFF. Filled out from reference TRBV15 and TRBJ1-4, the complete variable domain reads DAMVIQNPRYQVTQFGKPVTLSCSQTLNHNVMYWYQQKSSQAPKLLFHYYDKDFNNEADTPDNFQSRRPNTSFCFLDIRSPGLGDTAMYLCATSRGGSATNEKLFFGSGTQLSVL.

The J gene is TRBJ1-1, the V gene TRBV10-3; 8 bases line up with TRBD1. CDR1 is ENHRY, CDR2 SYGVKD, per germline. Unmatched junction bases numbered 3, after V lost 3 bases and J lost 6 bases. The CDR3 consists of 13 residues. CDR3 region: CAISDDRGAEAFF. In nucleotides, the CDR3 is TGTGCCATCAGTGATGACAGGGGCGCTGAAGCTTTCTTT.

The CDR3 DNA reads as TGTGCCAGCAGCCCAATTGGGGCCATATACTATGGCTACACCTTC. This sequence encodes CASSPIGAIYYGYTF. The rearrangement links TRBV5-6 to TRBJ1-2, with a possible D match to TRBD1 (5 bases). Germline CDR1 is SGHDT and CDR2 is YYEEEE. V lost 4 bases to trimming and J lost 3 bases, with 16 bases between them. This CDR3 is 15 amino acids long.

V is TRBV11-2 and J is TRBJ2-7; D not resolved. This CDR3 region has 16 residues. Trimming took off 3 bases at V and 5 bases at J, with 20 bases between the two ends. Germline V gene data show CDR1 as SGHAT and CDR2 as FQNNGV. The CDR3 DNA sequence: TGTGCCAGCAGCTTGGTTAGGGTAGCTCCTCCCGACGAGCAGTACTTC. This codes for CASSLVRVAPPDEQYF.

The rearrangement uses TRBV6-5 and TRBJ2-7, with 9 bases fitting TRBD1. The length of the CDR3 is 13 residues. The germline gives CDR1 MNHEY, CDR2 SVGAGI. Trimming took 4 bases from V and 9 from J; bases not matched to a gene: 7. In DNA, the CDR3 is TGTGCCAGCAGTTCGGACAGGGGAGAGAGGCAGTACTTC. This gives the protein CASSSDRGERQYF.

The genes are TRBV3-1 (or the pseudogene TRBV3-2) and TRBJ1-1; D is ambiguous. The V end was cut by 4 bases, the J end by 2 bases, with 11 bases between. Germline CDR1 and CDR2: LGHDT and YNNKEL (reference sequence). This CDR3 is 14 amino acids long. The CDR3 bases are TGTGCCAGCAGCCTAAAACGGGGTAACACTGAAGCTTTCTTT. Translating it yields CASSLKRGNTEAFF.

The chain uses TRBV19 and TRBJ2-7; D is uncertain. The CDR3 has 14 amino acids. Trimming shortened V by 6 bases and J by 0 bases, and 12 bases separated the two germline ends. Germline V gene lookup returns CDR1 LNHDA and CDR2 SQIVND (reference sequence). The CDR3 loop is CASRRAVASYEQYF. The CDR3 DNA is TGTGCCAGTAGAAGGGCTGTTGCCTCCTACGAGCAGTACTTC.